Listed below are T cell receptor beta chains from one sample, sequenced in a study of human T cells and chemical hapten exposure. TCRdb called the RACE reads again in MiXCR, with one record for every CDR3 protein. Among approximately 260,000 distinct CDR3 sequences listed, around 7% were seen once. The sample in question was whole blood, obtained in connection with sensitization to the hapten diphenylcyclopropenone (DPC). The receptors were sampled from a man younger than 30 with alopecia areata. Some clones in this sample may be carry-over from other donors' samples. The CDR3 runs from the conserved cysteine through the conserved F or W. D genes are given only for firm matches. Clone size is shown for a subset of rows, as once, few, many or a class of expanded clone.

TRBV11-2	TRBJ2-2	.	few	CASSLDSSTGELFF	TGTGCCAGCAGCTTAGACAGTTCCACCGGGGAGCTGTTTTTT
TRBV10-3	TRBJ2-3	.	few	CAIGGRDTDTQYF	TGTGCCATCGGCGGCAGGGACACAGATACGCAGTATTTT
TRBV3-1	TRBJ1-2	.	few	CASSQGGEVNYGYTF	TGTGCCAGCAGTCAGGGCGGTGAAGTGAACTATGGCTACACCTTC
TRBV24-1	TRBJ2-6	TRBD1	.	CATSDDSGQPYSGANVLTF	TGTGCCACCAGTGATGACTCGGGACAGCCATACTCTGGGGCCAACGTCCTGACTTTC
TRBV11-2	TRBJ2-7	.	many	CASSLVRGLGEQYF	TGTGCCAGCAGCTTAGTGCGGGGACTGGGTGAGCAGTACTTC
TRBV25-1	TRBJ1-2	.	many	CASSPNNAGYTF	TGTGCCAGCAGCCCAAACAATGCAGGCTACACCTTC
TRBV4-1	TRBJ2-7	TRBD1	few	CASSPGTGGLNEQYF	TGCGCCAGCAGCCCCGGGACAGGGGGCCTTAACGAGCAGTACTTC
TRBV3-1	TRBJ1-4	.	many	CASSPTKDEKLFF	TGTGCCAGCAGCCCGACTAAGGATGAAAAACTGTTTTTT
TRBV10-3	TRBJ2-3	.	.	CAISEPGLSTDTQYF	TGTGCCATCAGTGAGCCCGGACTAAGCACAGATACGCAGTATTTT
TRBV4-1	TRBJ2-3	.	few	CASSHPAGADTQYF	TGCGCCAGCAGTCATCCCGCAGGGGCAGATACGCAGTATTTT
TRBV28	TRBJ1-2	.	few	CASSPADTYGYTF	TGTGCCAGCAGTCCCGCGGACACCTATGGCTACACCTTC
TRBV7-3	TRBJ2-5	.	many	CASSSTRQLQETQYF	TGTGCCAGCAGCTCTACTAGACAGCTGCAAGAGACCCAGTACTTC
TRBV7-2	TRBJ1-4	.	few	CASSRRQFGNEKLFF	TGTGCCAGCAGCCGTCGACAGTTTGGTAATGAAAAACTGTTTTTT
TRBV28	TRBJ2-2	.	.	CASSFLRGIVGELFF	TGTGCCAGCAGTTTTCTCCGGGGGATTGTCGGGGAGCTGTTTTTT
TRBV7-6	TRBJ2-6	.	.	CASSLAPVGQLAPGPSGANVLTF	TGTGCCAGCAGCTTAGCGCCTGTTGGGCAACTGGCCCCCGGCCCATCTGGGGCCAACGTCCTGACTTTC
TRBV7-2	TRBJ2-3	.	few	CASSFPGPSTDTQYF	TGTGCCAGCAGCTTCCCGGGGCCAAGCACAGATACGCAGTATTTT
TRBV19	TRBJ1-6	TRBD1	few	CASRRDRDSPLHF	TGTGCCTCTCGCCGGGACAGGGATTCACCCCTCCACTTT
TRBV27	TRBJ2-7	TRBD1	.	CASSLLGRGQGEQYF	TGTGCCAGCAGTTTATTAGGTAGGGGGCAAGGCGAGCAGTACTTC
TRBV6-5	TRBJ2-3	.	.	CASNRGGTDTQYF	TGTGCCAGCAATAGGGGGGGCACAGATACGCAGTATTTT
TRBV5-1	TRBJ2-1	TRBD1	.	CASTDGTVHNEQFF	TGCGCCAGCACCGACGGGACAGTACACAATGAGCAGTTCTTC
TRBV7-9	TRBJ1-1	TRBD1	.	CASKTGVLTEAFF	TGTGCCAGCAAAACAGGGGTTTTAACTGAAGCTTTCTTT
TRBV7-8	TRBJ1-1	.	.	CASSLTRGLNTEAFF	TGTGCCAGCAGCCTTACAAGGGGTCTGAACACTGAAGCTTTCTTT
TRBV28	TRBJ2-3	.	many	CASSLSGDADTQYF	TGTGCCAGCAGTTTATCAGGGGACGCAGATACGCAGTATTTT